This entry concerns a single T cell receptor (beta chain). Its antigen is not identified. Trimming shortened V by 4 bases and J by 8 bases, and 26 bases separated the two germline ends. Germline assignment: CDR1 SEHNR and CDR2 FQNEAQ (reference sequence). This CDR3 spans 17 amino acids. The data stem from a study of cytomegalovirus exposure and HLA in healthy donors. The validation cohort, a group of around 130 subjects, included the donors and was separate from the roughly 670-subject first cohort. Assay used: immunoSEQ multiplex PCR; TCRdb lists only in-frame clones, some missing. The sample holds about 130,000 clones; about 80% are singletons and the top ten take 25% to 30%. Regarding the study as a whole: CMV antigen specificity was confirmed in vitro for three CMV-associated chains. First-cohort TCR clusters were later found to tend to co-occur in the approximately 110 validation repertoires. The authors enumerated 150 to 200 TCR beta chains as linked to cytomegalovirus.

Sequencing input: PBMCs. The TCR sequence derives from a man aged 30-40 years in good health and CMV-seropositive. This chain uses TRBV7-9 with TRBJ1-2, with D maybe TRBD1 (6 bases). CDR3 region: CASSWSSGTLKERGYTF. The CDR3 nucleotides read TGTGCCAGCAGCTGGAGTTCTGGGACACTTAAAGAAAGAGGCTACACCTTC.